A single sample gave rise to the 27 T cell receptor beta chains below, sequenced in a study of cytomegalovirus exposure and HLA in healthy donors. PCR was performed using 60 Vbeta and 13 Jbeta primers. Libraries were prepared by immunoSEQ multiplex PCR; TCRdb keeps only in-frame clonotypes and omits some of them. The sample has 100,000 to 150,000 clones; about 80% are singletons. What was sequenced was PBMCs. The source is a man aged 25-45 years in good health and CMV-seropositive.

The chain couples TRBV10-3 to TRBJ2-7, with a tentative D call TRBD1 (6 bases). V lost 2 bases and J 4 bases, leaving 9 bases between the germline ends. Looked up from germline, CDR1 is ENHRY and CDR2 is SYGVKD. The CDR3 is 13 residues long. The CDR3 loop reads CAISEGQSYEQYF. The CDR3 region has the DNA TGTGCCATCAGTGAGGGACAGTCGTACGAGCAGTACTTC.

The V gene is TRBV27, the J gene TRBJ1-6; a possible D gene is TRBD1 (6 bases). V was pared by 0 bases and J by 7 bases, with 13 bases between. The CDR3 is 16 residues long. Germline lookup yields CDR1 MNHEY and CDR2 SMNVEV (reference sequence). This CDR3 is CASSLSPGAQNSPLHF. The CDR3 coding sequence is TGTGCCAGCAGTTTATCCCCAGGGGCCCAAAATTCACCCCTCCACTTT.

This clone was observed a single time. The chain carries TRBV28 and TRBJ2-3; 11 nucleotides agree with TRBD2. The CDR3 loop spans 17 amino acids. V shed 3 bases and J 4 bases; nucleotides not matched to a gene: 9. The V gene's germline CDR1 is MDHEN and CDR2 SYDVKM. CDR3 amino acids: CASSFSGGAVVPDTQYF. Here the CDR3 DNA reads TGTGCCAGCAGTTTTAGCGGGGGGGCGGTAGTTCCAGATACGCAGTATTTT.

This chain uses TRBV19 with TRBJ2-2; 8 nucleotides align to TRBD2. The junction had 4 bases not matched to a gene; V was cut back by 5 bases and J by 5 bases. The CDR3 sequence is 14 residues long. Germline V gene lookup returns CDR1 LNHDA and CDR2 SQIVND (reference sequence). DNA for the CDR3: TGTGCCAGTAGTCGGCGGGGGGTAACCGGGGAGCTGTTTTTT. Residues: CASSRRGVTGELFF.

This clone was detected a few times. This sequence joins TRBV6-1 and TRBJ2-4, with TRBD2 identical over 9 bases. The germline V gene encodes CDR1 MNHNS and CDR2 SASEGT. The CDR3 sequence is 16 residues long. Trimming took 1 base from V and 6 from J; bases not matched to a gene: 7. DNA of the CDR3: TGTGCCAGCAGTGAAGTGGGCGGGGGGGCCTTAAACATTCAGTACTTC. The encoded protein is CASSEVGGGALNIQYF.

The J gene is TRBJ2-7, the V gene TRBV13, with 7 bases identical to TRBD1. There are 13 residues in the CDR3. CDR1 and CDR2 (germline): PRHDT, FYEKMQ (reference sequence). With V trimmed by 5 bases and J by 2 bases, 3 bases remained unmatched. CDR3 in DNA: TGTGCCAGCAGCCCCGGGACAGCCTACGAGCAGTACTTC. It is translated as CASSPGTAYEQYF.

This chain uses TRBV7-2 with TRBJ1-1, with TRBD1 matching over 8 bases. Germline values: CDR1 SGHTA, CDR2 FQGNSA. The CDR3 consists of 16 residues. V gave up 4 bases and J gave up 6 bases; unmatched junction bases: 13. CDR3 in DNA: TGTGCCAGCAGCTCTTTCCCCCTGCAGGGGGCATCTGAAGCTTTCTTT. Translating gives CASSSFPLQGASEAFF.

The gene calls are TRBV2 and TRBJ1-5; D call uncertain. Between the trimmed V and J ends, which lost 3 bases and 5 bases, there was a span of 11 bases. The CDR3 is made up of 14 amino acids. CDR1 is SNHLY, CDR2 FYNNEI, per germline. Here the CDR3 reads CASSESPGDQPQHF. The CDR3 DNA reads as TGTGCCAGCAGTGAGTCCCCGGGTGATCAGCCCCAGCATTTT.

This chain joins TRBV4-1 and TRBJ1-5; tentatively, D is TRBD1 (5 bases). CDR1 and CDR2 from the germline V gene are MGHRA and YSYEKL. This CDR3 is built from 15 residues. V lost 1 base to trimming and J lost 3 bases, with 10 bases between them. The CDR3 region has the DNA TGCGCCAGCAGCCAAGTGGGACTCAACAATCAGCCCCAGCATTTT. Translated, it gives CASSQVGLNNQPQHF.

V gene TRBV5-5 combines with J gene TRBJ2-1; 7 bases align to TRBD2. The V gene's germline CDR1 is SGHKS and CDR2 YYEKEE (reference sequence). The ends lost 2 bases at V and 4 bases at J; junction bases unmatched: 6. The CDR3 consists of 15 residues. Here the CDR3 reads CASSFLGGGYNEQFF. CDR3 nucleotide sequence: TGTGCCAGCAGCTTCTTGGGGGGGGGATACAATGAGCAGTTCTTC.

The DNA of the CDR3 is TGTGCCAGCACCCGGACTGCCACAGATACGCAGTATTTT. It encodes CASTRTATDTQYF. The chain has TRBV6-5 and TRBJ2-3, with D possibly matching TRBD2 (5 bases). The CDR3 covers 13 residues. Trimming cost V 7 bases and J 2 bases, with 10 bases left between them. The germline CDR1 and CDR2 sequences are MNHEY and SVGAGI.

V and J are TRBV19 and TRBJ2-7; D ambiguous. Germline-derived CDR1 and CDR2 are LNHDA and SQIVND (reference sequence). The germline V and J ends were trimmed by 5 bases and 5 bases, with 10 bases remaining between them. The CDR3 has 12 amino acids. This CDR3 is CASSQTSDEQYF. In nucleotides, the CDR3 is TGTGCCAGTAGTCAGACCAGCGACGAGCAGTACTTC.

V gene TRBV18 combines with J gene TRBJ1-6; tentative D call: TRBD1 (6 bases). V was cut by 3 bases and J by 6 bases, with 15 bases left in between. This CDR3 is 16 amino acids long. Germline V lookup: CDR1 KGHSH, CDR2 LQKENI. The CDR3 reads CASSPQAGAGNSPLHF. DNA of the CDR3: TGTGCCAGCTCACCCCAGGCAGGGGCAGGTAATTCACCCCTCCACTTT.

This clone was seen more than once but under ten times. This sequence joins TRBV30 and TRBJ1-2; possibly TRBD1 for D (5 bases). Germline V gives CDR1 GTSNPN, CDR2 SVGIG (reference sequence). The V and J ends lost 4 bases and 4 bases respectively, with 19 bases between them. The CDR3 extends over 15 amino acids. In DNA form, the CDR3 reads TGTGCCTGGACGACCCTCGCAGGGAGGGGCTATGGCTACACCTTC. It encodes CAWTTLAGRGYGYTF.

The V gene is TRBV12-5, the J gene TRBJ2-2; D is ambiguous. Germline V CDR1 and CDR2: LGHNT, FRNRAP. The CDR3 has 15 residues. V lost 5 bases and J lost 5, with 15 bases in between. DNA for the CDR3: TGTGCTAGTGGTCCCGGAGACGTATCTACCGGGGAGCTGTTTTTT. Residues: CASGPGDVSTGELFF.

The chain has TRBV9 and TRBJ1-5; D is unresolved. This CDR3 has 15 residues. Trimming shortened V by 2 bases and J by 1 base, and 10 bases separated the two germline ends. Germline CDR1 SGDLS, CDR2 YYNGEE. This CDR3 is CASSVGSKSNQPQHF. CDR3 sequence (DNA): TGTGCCAGCAGCGTTGGCTCCAAGAGCAATCAGCCCCAGCATTTT.

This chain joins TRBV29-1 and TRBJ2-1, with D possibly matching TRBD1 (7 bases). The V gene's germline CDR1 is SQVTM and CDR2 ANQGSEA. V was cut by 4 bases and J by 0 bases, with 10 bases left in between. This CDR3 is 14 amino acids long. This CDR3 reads CSVGGDSSYNEQFF. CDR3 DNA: TGCAGCGTTGGGGGGGACAGCTCCTACAATGAGCAGTTCTTC.

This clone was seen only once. CDR3 in amino acids: CASSMGQANTGELFF. The CDR3 DNA is TGTGCCAGTAGTATGGGACAGGCGAACACCGGGGAGCTGTTTTTT. This chain links TRBV19 with TRBJ2-2; 8 bases fit TRBD1. Germline CDR1 reads LNHDA; CDR2 reads SQIVND (reference sequence). The J segment lost 0 bases and the V segment lost 3 bases, leaving 0 bases of the junction unmatched. The length of the CDR3 is 15 residues.

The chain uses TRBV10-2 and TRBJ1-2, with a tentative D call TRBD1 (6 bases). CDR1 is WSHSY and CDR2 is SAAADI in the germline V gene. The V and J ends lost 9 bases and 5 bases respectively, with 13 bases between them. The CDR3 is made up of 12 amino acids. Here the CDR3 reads CASGGAEYGYTF. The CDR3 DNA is TGCGCCAGTGGGGGGGCAGAGTATGGCTACACCTTC.

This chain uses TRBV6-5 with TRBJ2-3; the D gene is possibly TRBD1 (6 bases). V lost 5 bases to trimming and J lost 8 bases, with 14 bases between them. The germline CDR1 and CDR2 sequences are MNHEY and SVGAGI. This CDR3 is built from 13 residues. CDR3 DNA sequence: TGTGCCAGCAGTGAATCAAGGGGGAGTACGCAGTATTTT. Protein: CASSESRGSTQYF.

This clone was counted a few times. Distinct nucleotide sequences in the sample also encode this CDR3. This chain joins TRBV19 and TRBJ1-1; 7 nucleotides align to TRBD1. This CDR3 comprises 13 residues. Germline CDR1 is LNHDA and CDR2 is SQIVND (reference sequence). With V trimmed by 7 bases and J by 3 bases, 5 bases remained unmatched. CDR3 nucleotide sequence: TGTGCCAGTACCTTTGGGACAGACACTGAAGCTTTCTTT. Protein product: CASTFGTDTEAFF.

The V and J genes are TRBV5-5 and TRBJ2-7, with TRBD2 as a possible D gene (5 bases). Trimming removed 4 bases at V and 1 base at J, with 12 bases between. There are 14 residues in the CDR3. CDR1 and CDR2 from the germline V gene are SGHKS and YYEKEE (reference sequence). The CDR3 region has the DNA TGTGCCAGCAGCCTGGTGCGGGTTTCCTACGAGCAGTACTTC. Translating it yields CASSLVRVSYEQYF.

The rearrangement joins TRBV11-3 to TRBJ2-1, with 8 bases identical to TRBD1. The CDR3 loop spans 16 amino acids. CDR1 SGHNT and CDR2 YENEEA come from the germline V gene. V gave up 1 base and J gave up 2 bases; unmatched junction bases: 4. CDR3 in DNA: TGTGCCAGCAGCTTAGGTTCAGGGGGCGCCTACAATGAGCAGTTCTTC. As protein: CASSLGSGGAYNEQFF. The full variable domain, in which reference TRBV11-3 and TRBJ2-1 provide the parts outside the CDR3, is EAGVVQSPRYKIIEKKQPVAFWCNPISGHNTLYWYLQNLGQGPELLIRYENEEAVDDSQLPKDRFSAERLKGVDSTLKIQPAELGDSAVYLCASSLGSGGAYNEQFFGPGTRLTVL.

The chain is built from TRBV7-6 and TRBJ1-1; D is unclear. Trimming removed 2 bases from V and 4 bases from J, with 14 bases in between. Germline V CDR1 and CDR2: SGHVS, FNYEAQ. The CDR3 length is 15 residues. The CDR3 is CASSLTLGEATEAFF. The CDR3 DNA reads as TGTGCCAGCAGCTTAACTCTCGGGGAAGCCACTGAAGCTTTCTTT.

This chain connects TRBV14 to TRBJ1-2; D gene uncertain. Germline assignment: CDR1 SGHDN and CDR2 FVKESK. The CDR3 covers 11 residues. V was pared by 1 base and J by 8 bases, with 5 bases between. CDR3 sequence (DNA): TGTGCCAGCAGCCAAGGGGCCGGCTACACCTTC. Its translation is CASSQGAGYTF.

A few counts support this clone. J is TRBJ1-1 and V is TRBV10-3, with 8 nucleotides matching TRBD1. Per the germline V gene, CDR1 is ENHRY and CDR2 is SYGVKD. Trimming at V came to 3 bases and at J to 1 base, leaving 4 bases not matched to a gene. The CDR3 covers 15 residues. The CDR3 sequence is CAISDLTGENTEAFF. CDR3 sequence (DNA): TGTGCCATCAGTGACTTGACAGGGGAGAACACTGAAGCTTTCTTT.

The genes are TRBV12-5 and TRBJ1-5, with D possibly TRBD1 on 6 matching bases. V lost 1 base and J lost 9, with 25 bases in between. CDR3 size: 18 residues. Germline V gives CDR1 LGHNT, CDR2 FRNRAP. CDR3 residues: CASGLAAGAPNQIRPQHF. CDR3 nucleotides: TGTGCTAGTGGTTTGGCTGCGGGGGCCCCGAATCAAATCAGGCCCCAGCATTTT.